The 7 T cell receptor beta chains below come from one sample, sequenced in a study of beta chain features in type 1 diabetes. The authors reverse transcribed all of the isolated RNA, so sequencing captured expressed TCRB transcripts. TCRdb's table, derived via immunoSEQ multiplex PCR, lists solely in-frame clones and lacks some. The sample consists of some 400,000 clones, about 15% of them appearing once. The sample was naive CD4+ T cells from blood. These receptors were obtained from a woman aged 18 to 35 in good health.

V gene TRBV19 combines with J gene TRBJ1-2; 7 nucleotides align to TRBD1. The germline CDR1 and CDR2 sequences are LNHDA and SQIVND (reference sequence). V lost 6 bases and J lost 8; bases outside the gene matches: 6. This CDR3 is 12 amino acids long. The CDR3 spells CASRAGGRGYTF. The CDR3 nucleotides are TGTGCCAGTAGGGCAGGGGGGCGAGGCTACACCTTC.

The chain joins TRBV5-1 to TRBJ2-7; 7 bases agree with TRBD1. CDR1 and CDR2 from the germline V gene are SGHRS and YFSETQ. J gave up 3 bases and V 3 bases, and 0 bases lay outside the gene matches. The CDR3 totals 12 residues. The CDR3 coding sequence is TGCGCCAGCAGCTGGGACAGCTACGAGCAGTACTTC. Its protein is CASSWDSYEQYF.

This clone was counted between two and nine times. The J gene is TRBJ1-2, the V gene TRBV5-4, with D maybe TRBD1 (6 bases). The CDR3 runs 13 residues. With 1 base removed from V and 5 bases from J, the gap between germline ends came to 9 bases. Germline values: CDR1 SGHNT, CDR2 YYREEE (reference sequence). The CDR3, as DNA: TGTGCCAGCAGCTTGTCAGGGGCGTATGGCTACACCTTC. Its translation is CASSLSGAYGYTF. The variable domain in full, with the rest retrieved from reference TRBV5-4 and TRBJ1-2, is ETGVTQSPTHLIKTRGQQVTLRCSSQSGHNTVSWYQQALGQGPQFIFQYYREEENGRGNFPPRFSGLQFPNYSSELNVNALELDDSALYLCASSLSGAYGYTFGSGTRLTVV.

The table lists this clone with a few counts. CDR3 loop: CASSLRLNQGTDTQYF. The CDR3 DNA reads as TGTGCCAGCAGCCTGAGACTAAATCAAGGGACAGATACGCAGTATTTT. V is TRBV14 and J is TRBJ2-3; perhaps TRBD2 as D (5 bases). The V end lost 4 bases, the J end lost 3 bases, and 17 bases lay between the germline ends. The length of the CDR3 is 16 residues. The V gene's germline CDR1 is SGHDN and CDR2 FVKESK.

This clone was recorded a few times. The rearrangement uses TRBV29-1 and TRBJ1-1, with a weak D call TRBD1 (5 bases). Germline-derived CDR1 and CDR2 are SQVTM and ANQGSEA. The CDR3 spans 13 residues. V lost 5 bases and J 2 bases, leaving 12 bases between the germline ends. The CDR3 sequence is CSVQTQGNTEAFF. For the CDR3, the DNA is TGCAGCGTTCAAACCCAGGGTAACACTGAAGCTTTCTTT.

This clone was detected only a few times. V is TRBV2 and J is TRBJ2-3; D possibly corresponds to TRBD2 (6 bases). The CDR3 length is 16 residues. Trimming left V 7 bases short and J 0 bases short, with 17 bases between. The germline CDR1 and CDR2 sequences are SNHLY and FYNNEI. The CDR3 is CASKVRGVRSTDTQYF. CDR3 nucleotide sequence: TGTGCCAGCAAAGTTCGCGGGGTCCGTAGCACAGATACGCAGTATTTT.

The chain's CDR3 is CASSRSQLNRGLYEQYF. CDR3 nucleotide sequence: TGCGCCAGCAGCCGATCCCAGTTGAACAGGGGTCTTTACGAGCAGTACTTC. The V call is TRBV4-1, the J call TRBJ2-7; 7 positions match TRBD1. The V gene's germline CDR1 is MGHRA and CDR2 YSYEKL. The V and J ends lost 4 bases and 4 bases, in that order; junction bases with no gene match: 16. This CDR3 has 17 residues.